This T cell receptor (beta chain) was profiled in a study of blood T cell repertoires in COVID-19. The V end was cut by 5 bases, the J end by 0 bases, with 4 bases between. The CDR3 sequence is 12 residues long. Germline CDR1 is SNHLY and CDR2 is FYNNEI. The participants were between about 18 and 90 years old and came from about two dozen US areas. Cohort allocation depended upon clinical history that participants reported. Sequenced by immunoSEQ multiplex PCR; TCRdb stores in-frame clones only, minus some. The repertoire holds around 160,000 clones, with around 87% as singletons. The receptor's source is a woman aged 40 to 55 who had been exposed to COVID-19. The sequenced material came from PBMCs or T cells enriched from blood (not recorded which). V and J are TRBV2 and TRBJ1-2; no definite D call. CDR3: CASSPANYGYTF. CDR3 sequence (DNA): TGTGCCAGCAGTCCGGCTAACTATGGCTACACCTTC.